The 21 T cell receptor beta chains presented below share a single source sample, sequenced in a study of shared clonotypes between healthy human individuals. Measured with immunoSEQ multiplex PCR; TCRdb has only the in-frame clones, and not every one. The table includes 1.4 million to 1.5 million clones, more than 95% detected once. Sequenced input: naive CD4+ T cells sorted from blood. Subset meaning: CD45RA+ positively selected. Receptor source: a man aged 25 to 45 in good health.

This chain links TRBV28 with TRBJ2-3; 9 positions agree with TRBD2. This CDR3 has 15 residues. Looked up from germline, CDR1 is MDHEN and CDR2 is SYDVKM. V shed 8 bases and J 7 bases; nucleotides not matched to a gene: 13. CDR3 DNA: TGTGCCAGCCTCCCCGCGGGACTAGCTGCGCATACGCAGTATTTT. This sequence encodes CASLPAGLAAHTQYF.

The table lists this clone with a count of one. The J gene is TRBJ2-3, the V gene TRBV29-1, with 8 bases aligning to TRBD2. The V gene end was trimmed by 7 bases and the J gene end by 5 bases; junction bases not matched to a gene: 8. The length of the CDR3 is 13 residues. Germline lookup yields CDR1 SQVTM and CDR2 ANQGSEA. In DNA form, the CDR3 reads TGCAGCGCCAAGACTAGCGTCGAAGATACGCAGTATTTT. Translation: CSAKTSVEDTQYF.

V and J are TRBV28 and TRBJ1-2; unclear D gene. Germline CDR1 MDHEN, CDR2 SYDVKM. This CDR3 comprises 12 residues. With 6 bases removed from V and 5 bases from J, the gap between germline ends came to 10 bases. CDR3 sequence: CASRPQEYGYTF. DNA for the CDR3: TGTGCCAGCAGGCCCCAGGAGTATGGCTACACCTTC.

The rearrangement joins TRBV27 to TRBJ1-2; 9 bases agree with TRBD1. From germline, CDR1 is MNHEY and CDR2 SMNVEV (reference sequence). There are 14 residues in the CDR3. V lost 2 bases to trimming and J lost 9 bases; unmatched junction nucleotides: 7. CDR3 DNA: TGTGCCAGCAGTTTAGGGGGACAGGGAGGCCGCTACACCTTC. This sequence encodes CASSLGGQGGRYTF.

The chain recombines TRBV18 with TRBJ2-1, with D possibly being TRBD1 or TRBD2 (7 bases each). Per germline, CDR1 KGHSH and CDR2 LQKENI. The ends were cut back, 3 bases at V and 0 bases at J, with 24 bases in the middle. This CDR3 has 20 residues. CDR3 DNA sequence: TGTGCCAGCTCACCCCTAGGAGGGGGGGCGGGACAGATCTCCTACAATGAGCAGTTCTTC. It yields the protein CASSPLGGGAGQISYNEQFF.

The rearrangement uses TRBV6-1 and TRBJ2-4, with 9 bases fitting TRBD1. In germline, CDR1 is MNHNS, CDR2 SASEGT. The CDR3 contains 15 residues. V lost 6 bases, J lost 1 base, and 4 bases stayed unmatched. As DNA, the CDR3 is TGTGCCAGCAGGGGACAGGGTACCGCCAAAAACATTCAGTACTTC. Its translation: CASRGQGTAKNIQYF.

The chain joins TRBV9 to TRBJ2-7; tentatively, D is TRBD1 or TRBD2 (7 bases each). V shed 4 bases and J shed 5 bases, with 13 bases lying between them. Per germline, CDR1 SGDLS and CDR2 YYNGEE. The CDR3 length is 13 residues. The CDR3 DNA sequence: TGTGCCAGCAGCCCCGCAGGGGGGGACGAGCAGTACTTC. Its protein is CASSPAGGDEQYF.

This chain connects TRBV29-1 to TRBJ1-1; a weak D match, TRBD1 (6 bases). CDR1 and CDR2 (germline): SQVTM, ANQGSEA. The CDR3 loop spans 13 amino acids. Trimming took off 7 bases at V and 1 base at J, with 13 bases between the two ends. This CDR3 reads CSARRGQNTEAFF. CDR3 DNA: TGCAGCGCTAGGCGGGGGCAGAACACTGAAGCTTTCTTT.

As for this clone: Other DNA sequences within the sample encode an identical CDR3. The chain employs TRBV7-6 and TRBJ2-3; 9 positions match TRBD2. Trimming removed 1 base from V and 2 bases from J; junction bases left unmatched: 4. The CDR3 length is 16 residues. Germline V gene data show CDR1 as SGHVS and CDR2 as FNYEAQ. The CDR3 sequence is CASSLGLAGSTDTQYF. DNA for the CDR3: TGTGCCAGCAGCTTAGGCCTAGCGGGATCCACAGATACGCAGTATTTT.

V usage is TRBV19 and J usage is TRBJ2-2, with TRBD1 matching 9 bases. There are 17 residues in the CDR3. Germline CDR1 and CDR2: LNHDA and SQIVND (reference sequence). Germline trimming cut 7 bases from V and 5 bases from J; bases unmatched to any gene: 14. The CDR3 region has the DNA TGTGCCAGTAACGCCCCTACAGGGGGCGTCCGTACCGGGGAGCTGTTTTTT. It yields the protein CASNAPTGGVRTGELFF.

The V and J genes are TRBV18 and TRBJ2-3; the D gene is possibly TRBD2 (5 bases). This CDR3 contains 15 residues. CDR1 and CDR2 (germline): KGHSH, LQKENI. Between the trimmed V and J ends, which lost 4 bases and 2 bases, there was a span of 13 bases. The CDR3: CASSRRASNTDTQYF. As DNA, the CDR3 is TGTGCCAGCTCACGGCGGGCCTCTAACACAGATACGCAGTATTTT.

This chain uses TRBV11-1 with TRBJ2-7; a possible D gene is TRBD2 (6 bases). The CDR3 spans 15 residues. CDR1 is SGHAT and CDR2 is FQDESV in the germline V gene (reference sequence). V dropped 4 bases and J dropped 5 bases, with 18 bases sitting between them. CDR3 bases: TGTGCCAGCAGCTCCCCGCGGCTAGCGAAGAACGAGCAGTACTTC. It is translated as CASSSPRLAKNEQYF.

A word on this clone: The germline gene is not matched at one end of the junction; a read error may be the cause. The DNA of the CDR3 is TGTGCCAGCAGTGGGGGAACCCACACACTCCTCGAGCGGTACTTC. The encoded protein is CASSGGTHTLLERYF. This sequence joins TRBV28 and TRBJ2-7, with D tentatively TRBD1 or TRBD2 (5 bases each). CDR1 is MDHEN and CDR2 is SYDVKM in the germline V gene. This CDR3 is 15 amino acids long.

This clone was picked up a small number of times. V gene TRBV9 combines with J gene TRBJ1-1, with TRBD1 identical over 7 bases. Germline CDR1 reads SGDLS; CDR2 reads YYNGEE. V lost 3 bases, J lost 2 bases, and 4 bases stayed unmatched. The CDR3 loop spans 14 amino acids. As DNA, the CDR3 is TGTGCCAGCAGCGCAACAGGGGACAACACTGAAGCTTTCTTT. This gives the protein CASSATGDNTEAFF.

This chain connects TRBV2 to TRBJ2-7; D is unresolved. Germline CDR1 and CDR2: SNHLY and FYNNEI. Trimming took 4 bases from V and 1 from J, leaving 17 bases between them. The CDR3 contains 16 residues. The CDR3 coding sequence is TGTGCCAGCAGTGGCCCCCAGGCCTCCAGGTCCTACGAGCAGTACTTC. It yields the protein CASSGPQASRSYEQYF. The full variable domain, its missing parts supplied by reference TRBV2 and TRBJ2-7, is EPEVTQTPSHQVTQMGQEVILRCVPISNHLYFYWYRQILGQKVEFLVSFYNNEISEKSEIFDDQFSVERPDGSNFTLKIRSTKLEDSAMYFCASSGPQASRSYEQYFGPGTRLTVT.

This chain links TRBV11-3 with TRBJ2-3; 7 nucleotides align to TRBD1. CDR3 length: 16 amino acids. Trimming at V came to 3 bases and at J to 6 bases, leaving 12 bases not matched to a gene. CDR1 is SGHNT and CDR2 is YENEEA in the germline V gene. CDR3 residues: CASSLGPGQSSDTQYF. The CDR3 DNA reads TGTGCCAGCAGCTTGGGACCGGGACAGTCCTCGGATACGCAGTATTTT.

This chain's CDR3 is CASSPSWGRPTDTQYF. CDR3 nucleotide sequence: TGTGCCAGCAGCCCCAGCTGGGGCCGACCCACAGATACGCAGTATTTT. This chain joins TRBV11-3 and TRBJ2-3, with D perhaps matching TRBD1 (5 bases). Trimming pared 5 bases from V and 2 bases from J, leaving 17 bases between. Germline assignment: CDR1 SGHNT and CDR2 YENEEA. This CDR3 has 16 amino acids. Full variable domain (outside the CDR3, taken from reference TRBV11-3 and TRBJ2-3): EAGVVQSPRYKIIEKKQPVAFWCNPISGHNTLYWYLQNLGQGPELLIRYENEEAVDDSQLPKDRFSAERLKGVDSTLKIQPAELGDSAVYLCASSPSWGRPTDTQYFGPGTRLTVL.

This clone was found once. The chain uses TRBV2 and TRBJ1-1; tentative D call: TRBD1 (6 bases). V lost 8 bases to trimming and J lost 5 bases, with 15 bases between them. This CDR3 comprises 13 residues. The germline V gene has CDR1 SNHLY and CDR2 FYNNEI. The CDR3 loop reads CASHYRVGTEAFF. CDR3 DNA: TGTGCCAGCCATTACAGGGTTGGAACTGAAGCTTTCTTT.

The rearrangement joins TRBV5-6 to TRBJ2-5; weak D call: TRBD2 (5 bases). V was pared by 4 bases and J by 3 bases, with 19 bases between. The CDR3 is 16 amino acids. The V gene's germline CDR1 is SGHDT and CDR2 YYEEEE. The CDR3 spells CASSLPPPRGKETQYF. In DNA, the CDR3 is TGTGCCAGCAGCCTGCCTCCGCCTAGAGGGAAAGAGACCCAGTACTTC.

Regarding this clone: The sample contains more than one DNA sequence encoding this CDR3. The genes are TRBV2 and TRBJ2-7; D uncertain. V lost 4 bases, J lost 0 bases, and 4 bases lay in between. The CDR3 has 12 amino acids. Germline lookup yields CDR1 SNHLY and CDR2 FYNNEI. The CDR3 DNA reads TGTGCCAGCAGTGTTCTCTCCTACGAGCAGTACTTC. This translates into CASSVLSYEQYF.

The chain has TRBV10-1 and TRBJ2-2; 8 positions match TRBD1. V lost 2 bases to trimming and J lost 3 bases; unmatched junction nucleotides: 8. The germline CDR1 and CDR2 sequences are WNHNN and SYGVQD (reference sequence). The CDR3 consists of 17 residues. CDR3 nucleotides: TGCGCCAGCAGTGAGAGAGCCAGGGGGCAACACACCGGGGAGCTGTTTTTT. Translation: CASSERARGQHTGELFF.